This TCR beta chain was sequenced during a study of T cell changes during pregnancy in multiple sclerosis. Libraries were prepared by immunoSEQ multiplex PCR; TCRdb keeps only in-frame clonotypes and omits some of them. Found here are some 80,000 clones, 94% of them singletons; the top ten hold 0.12% to 0.15%. The CDR3 length is 17 residues. Trimming pared 5 bases from V and 2 bases from J, leaving 22 bases between. CDR1 is MDHEN, CDR2 SYDVKM, per germline. This chain joins TRBV28 and TRBJ2-7; possibly TRBD1 for D (6 bases). The source of this sequence is a female donor with multiple sclerosis, enrolled in a pregnancy study. The sequences come from CD4+ T cells from peripheral blood mononuclear cells, collected after pregnancy. CDR3 loop: CASSAPTGFGSPYEQYF. In nucleotides, the CDR3 is TGTGCCAGCAGTGCGCCTACAGGGTTTGGGTCCCCCTACGAGCAGTACTTC. Looking up the rest from reference TRBV28 and TRBJ2-7 gives the full variable domain: DVKVTQSSRYLVKRTGEKVFLECVQDMDHENMFWYRQDPGLGLRLIYFSYDVKMKEKGDIPEGYSVSREKKERFSLILESASTNQTSMYLCASSAPTGFGSPYEQYFGPGTRLTVT.